The sequence of this T cell receptor (beta chain) was determined in a study of CXCR3-negative and CXCR3-positive naive CD8 T cells. Study summary: Sequencing yielded some 140 million TRB reads, roughly 1.5 +/- 0.3 million per library. The study's findings and limits: Both naive subsets showed comparably high diversity, and memory CD8+ cells showed much lower diversity. Naive cells, whether CXCR3-negative or CXCR3-positive, had similar TRBV-TRBJ usage, while memory cells differed.

The length of the CDR3 is 15 residues. Germline V lookup: CDR1 MDHEN, CDR2 SYDVKM. The TRB cDNA libraries were prepared by 5' RACE with UMI labels. TCRdb re-called the 5' RACE reads and gives one entry per CDR3 protein, without DNA. In all, the sample yields 45,000 or so distinct CDR3 sequences. Points on this clonotype: Its antigen is still unknown.

Naivety in CD8+ T cells corresponded to a CD45RO-CCR7+CD27+CD95- phenotype. The origin of this receptor is a human donor in good health. Some clones in this sample may be carry-over from other donors' samples. The chain joins TRBV28 to TRBJ2-1. The specimen sequenced was naive CXCR3- CD8+ T cells from blood. Subset defined: CD45RO-CCR7+CD27+CD95- naive CD8+ T cells lacking CXCR3 (TNR3-). This CDR3 reads CASSFGFSANNEQFF.